This T cell receptor beta chain was captured in a study of T cell changes during pregnancy in multiple sclerosis. Assay: immunoSEQ multiplex PCR; the TCRdb copy retains only in-frame clones and omits some. Among about 12,000 clones, 88% were seen once, and the ten largest hold roughly 8%. Germline-derived CDR1 and CDR2 are SNHLY and FYNNEI. The CDR3 length is 13 residues. V was shortened by 8 bases and J by 4 bases, with 13 bases between the two germline ends. The rearrangement uses TRBV2 and TRBJ2-3; a possible D gene is TRBD2 (6 bases). This TCR was recovered from a female donor in good health, enrolled as a control in a pregnancy study. Sample: CD8+ T cells from peripheral blood mononuclear cells, taken in the second trimester of pregnancy. CDR3 coding DNA: TGTGCCAGCGTGGGCCCGGGAGCAGATACGCAGTATTTT. It encodes CASVGPGADTQYF.